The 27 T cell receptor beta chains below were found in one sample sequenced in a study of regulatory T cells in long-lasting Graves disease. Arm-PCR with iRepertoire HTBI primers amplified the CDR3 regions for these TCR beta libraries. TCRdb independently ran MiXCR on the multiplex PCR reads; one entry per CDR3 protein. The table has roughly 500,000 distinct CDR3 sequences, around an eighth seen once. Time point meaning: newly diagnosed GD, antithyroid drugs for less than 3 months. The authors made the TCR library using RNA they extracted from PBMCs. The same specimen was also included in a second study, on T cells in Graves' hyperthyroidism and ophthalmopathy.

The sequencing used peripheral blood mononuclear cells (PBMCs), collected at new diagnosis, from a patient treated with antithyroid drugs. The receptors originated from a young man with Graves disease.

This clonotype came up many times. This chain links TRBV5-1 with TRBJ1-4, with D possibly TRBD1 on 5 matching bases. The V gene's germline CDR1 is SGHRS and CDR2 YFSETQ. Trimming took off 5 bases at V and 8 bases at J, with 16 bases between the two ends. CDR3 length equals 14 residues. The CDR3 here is CASSSRGVDEKLFF. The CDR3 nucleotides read TGCGCCAGCAGTTCTAGGGGAGTAGACGAAAAACTGTTTTTT.

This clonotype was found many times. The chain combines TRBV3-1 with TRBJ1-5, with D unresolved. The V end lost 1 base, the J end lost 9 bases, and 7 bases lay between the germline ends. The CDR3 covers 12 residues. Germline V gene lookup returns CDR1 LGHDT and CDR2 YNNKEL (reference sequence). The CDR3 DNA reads TGTGCCAGCAGCCAAGGAGACCGGCCCCAGCATTTT. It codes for CASSQGDRPQHF.

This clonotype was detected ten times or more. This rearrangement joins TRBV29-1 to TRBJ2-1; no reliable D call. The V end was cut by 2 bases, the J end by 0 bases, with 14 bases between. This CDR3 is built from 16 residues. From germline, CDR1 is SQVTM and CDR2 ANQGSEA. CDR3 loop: CSVEFPDSSSYNEQFF. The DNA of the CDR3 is TGCAGCGTTGAATTTCCAGACTCGAGCTCCTACAATGAGCAGTTCTTC.

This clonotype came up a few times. CDR3 loop: CASSLVEGRDWGSYEQYF. In DNA, the CDR3 is TGTGCCAGCAGCTTAGTCGAGGGACGGGACTGGGGATCCTACGAGCAGTACTTC. The rearrangement links TRBV7-9 to TRBJ2-7; a possible D gene is TRBD2 (6 bases). V shed 1 base and J shed 1 base, with 20 bases lying between them. Germline lookup yields CDR1 SEHNR and CDR2 FQNEAQ (reference sequence). The CDR3 length is 18 residues.

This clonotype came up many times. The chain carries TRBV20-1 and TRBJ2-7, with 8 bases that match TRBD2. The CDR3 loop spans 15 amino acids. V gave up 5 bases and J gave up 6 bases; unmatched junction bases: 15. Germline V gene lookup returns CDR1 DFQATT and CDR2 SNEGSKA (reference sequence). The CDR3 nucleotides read TGCAGTGCTCGATCAGATGGTGGACTAGCTCGCGAGCAGTACTTC. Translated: CSARSDGGLAREQYF.

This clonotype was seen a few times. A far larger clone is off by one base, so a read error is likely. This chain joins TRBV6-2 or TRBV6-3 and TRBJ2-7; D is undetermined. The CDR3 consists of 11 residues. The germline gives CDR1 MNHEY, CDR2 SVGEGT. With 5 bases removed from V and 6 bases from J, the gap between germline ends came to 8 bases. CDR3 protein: CASSVGCEQYF. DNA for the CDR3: TGTGCCAGCAGTGTGGGCTGCGAGCAGTACTTC.

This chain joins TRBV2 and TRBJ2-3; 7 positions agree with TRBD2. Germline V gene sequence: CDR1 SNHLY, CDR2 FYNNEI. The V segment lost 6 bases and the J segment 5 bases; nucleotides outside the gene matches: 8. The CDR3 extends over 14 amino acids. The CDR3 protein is CASRPGLTLDTQYF. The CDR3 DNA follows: TGTGCCAGCAGACCGGGACTAACCCTAGATACGCAGTATTTT.

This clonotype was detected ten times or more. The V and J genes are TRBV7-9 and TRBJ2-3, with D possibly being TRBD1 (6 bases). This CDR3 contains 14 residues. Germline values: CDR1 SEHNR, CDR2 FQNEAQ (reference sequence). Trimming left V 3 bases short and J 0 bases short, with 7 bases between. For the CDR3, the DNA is TGTGCCAGCAGCTTCACAGGGAGCACAGATACGCAGTATTTT. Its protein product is CASSFTGSTDTQYF.

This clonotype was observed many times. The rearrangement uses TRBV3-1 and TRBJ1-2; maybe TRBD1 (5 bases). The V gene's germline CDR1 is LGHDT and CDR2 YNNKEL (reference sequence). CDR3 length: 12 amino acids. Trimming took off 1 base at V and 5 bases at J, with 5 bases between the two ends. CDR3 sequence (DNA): TGTGCCAGCAGCCAAGGGGGGTATGGCTACACCTTC. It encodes CASSQGGYGYTF.

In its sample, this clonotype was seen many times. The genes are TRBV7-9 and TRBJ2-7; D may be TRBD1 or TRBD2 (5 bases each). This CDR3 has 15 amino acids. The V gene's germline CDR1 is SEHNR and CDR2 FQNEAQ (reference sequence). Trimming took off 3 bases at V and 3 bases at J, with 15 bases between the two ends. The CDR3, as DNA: TGTGCCAGCAGCTTGATACCCCGGGACCTCTACGAGCAGTACTTC. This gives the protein CASSLIPRDLYEQYF.

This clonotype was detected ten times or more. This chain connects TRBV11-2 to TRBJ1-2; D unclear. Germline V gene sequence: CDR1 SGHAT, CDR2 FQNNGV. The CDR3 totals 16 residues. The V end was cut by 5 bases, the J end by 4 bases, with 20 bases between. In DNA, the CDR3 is TGTGCCAGCAGCCACCCCCGAGAATTCAGGATCTATGGCTACACCTTC. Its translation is CASSHPREFRIYGYTF.

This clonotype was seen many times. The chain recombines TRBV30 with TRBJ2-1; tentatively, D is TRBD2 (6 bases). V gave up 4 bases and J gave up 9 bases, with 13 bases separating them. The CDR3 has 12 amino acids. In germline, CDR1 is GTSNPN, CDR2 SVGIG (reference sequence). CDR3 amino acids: CAWNPGVGEQFF. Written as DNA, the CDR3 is TGTGCCTGGAACCCGGGAGTGGGTGAGCAGTTCTTC.

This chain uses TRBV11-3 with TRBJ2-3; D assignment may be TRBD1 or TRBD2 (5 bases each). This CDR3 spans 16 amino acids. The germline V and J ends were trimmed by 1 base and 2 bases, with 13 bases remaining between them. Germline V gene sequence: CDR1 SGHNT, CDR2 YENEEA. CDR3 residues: CASSLGRDLTTDTQYF. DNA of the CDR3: TGTGCCAGCAGCTTAGGCCGGGACCTAACCACAGATACGCAGTATTTT.

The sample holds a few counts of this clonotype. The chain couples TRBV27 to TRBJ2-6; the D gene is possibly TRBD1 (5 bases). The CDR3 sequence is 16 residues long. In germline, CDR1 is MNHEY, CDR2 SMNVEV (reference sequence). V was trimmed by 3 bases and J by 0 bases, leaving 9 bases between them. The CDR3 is CASSFRGYSGANVLTF. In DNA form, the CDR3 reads TGTGCCAGCAGTTTTAGGGGCTACTCTGGGGCCAACGTCCTGACTTTC.

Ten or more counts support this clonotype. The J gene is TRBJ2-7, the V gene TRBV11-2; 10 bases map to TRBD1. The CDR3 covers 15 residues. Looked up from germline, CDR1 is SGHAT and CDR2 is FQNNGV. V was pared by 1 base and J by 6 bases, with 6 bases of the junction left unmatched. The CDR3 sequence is CASSLVGTGAFEQYF. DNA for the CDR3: TGTGCCAGCAGCTTAGTCGGGACAGGGGCATTCGAGCAGTACTTC.

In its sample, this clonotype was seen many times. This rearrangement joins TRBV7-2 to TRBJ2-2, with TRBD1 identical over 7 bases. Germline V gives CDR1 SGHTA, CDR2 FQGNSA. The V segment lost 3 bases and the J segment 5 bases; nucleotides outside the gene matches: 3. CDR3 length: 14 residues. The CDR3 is CASSLGQLTGELFF. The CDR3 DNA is TGTGCCAGCAGCTTGGGACAGTTAACCGGGGAGCTGTTTTTT.

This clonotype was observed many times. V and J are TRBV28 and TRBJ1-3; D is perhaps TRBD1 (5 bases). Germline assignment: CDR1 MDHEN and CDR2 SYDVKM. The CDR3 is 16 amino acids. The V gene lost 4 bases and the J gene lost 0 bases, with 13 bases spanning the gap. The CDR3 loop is CASSSFGTVSGNTIYF. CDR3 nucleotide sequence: TGTGCCAGCAGTTCCTTCGGGACCGTCTCTGGAAACACCATATATTTT.

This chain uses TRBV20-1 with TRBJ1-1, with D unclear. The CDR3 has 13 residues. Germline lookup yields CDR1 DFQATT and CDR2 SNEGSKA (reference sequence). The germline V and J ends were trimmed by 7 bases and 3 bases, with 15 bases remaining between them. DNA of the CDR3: TGCAGTGTTCGGGCGGGAGCGGACACTGAAGCTTTCTTT. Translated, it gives CSVRAGADTEAFF.

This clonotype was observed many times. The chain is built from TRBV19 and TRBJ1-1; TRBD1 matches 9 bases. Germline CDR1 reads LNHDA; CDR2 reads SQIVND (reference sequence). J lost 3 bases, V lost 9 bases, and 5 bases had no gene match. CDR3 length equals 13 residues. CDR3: CASKGQGDTEAFF. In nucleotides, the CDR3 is TGTGCCAGCAAGGGACAGGGCGACACTGAAGCTTTCTTT.

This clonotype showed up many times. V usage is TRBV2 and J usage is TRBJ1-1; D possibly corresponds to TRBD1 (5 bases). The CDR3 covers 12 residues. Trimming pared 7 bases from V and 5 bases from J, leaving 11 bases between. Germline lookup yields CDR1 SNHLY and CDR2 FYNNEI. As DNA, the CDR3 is TGTGCCAGCACTCCCCAGGGAACTGAAGCTTTCTTT. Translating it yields CASTPQGTEAFF.

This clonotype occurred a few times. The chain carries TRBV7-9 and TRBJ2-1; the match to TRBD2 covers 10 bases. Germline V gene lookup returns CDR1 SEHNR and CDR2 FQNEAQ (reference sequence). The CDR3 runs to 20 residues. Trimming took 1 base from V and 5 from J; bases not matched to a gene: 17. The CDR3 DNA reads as TGTGCCAGCAGCTTAGGAGGGGCTAGCGGGAGACTAAATAATGACAATGAGCAGTTCTTC. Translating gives CASSLGGASGRLNNDNEQFF.

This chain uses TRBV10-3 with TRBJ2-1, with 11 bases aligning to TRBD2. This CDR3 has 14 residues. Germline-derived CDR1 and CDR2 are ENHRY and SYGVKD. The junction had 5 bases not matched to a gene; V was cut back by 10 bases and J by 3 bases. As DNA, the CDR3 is TGTGCCACGGTACTAGCGGGAGTCTACAATGAGCAGTTCTTC. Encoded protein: CATVLAGVYNEQFF.

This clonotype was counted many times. CDR3 loop: CATSVTGYGDTQYF. The CDR3 coding sequence is TGTGCCACTAGCGTAACAGGGTACGGAGATACGCAGTATTTT. This rearrangement joins TRBV24-1 to TRBJ2-3; D perhaps matches TRBD1 (6 bases). This CDR3 region has 14 residues. V was pared by 10 bases and J by 5 bases, with 18 bases between. The germline gives CDR1 KGHDR, CDR2 SFDVKD.

As DNA, the CDR3 is TGCAGCGCCTCGTACCAAGAGACCCAGTACTTC. Translation gives CSASYQETQYF. The genes are TRBV29-1 and TRBJ2-5; D not certain. The CDR3 has 11 amino acids. Trimming removed 7 bases at V and 0 bases at J, with 6 bases between. Germline V lookup: CDR1 SQVTM, CDR2 ANQGSEA.

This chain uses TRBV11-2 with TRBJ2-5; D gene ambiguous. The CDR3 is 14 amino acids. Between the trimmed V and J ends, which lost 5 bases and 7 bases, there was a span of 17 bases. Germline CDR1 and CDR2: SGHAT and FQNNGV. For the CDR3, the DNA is TGTGCCAGCAGCCCCCGAGACGAACTCGGGACCCAGTACTTC. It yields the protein CASSPRDELGTQYF.

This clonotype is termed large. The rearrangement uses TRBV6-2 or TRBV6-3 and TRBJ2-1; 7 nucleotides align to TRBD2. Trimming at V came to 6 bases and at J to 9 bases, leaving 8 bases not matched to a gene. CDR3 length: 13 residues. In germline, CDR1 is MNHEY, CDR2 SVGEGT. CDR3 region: CASSRGDVGEQFF. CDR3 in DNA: TGTGCCAGCAGCCGGGGGGACGTTGGTGAGCAGTTCTTC.

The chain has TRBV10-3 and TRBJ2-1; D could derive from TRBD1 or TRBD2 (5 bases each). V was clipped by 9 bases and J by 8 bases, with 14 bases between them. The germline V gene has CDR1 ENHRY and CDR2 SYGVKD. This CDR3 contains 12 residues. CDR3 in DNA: TGTGCCATAGGTGGGGACGGGGATGAGCAGTTCTTC. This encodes CAIGGDGDEQFF.